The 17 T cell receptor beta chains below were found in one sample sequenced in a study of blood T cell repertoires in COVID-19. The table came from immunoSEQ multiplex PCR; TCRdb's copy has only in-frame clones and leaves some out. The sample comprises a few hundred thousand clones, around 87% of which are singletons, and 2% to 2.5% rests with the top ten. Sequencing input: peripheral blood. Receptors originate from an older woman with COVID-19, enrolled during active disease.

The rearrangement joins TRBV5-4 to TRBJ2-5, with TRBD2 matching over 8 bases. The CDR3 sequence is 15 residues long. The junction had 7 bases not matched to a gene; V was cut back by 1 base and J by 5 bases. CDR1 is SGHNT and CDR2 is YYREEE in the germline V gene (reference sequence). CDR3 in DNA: TGTGCCAGCAGCTTGATTACGGGGGGGCAGGAGACCCAGTACTTC. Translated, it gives CASSLITGGQETQYF.

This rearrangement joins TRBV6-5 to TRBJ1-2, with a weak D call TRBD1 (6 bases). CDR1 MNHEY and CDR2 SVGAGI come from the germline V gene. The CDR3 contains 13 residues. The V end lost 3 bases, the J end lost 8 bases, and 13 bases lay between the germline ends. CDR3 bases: TGTGCCAGCAGTTATTCCAGGGGCAGGGGCTACACCTTC. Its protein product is CASSYSRGRGYTF.

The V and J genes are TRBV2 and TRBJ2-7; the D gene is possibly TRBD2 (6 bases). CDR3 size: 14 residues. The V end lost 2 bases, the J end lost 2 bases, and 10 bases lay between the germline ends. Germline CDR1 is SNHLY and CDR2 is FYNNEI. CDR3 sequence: CASSESGGAYEQYF. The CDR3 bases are TGTGCCAGCAGTGAAAGTGGAGGGGCCTACGAGCAGTACTTC.

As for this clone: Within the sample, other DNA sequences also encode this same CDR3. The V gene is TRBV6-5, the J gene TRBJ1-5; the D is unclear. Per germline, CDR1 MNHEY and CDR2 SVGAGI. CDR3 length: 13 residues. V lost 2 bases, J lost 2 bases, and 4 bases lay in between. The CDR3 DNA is TGTGCCAGCAGTTACGGAGGCAATCAGCCCCAGCATTTT. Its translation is CASSYGGNQPQHF.

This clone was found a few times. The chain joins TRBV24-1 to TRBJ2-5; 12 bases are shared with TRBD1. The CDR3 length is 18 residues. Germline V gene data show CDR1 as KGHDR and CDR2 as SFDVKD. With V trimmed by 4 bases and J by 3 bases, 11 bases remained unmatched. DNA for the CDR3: TGTGCCACCAGTGACGGGACAGGGGGCACAGGTTTAGAAGAGACCCAGTACTTC. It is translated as CATSDGTGGTGLEETQYF.

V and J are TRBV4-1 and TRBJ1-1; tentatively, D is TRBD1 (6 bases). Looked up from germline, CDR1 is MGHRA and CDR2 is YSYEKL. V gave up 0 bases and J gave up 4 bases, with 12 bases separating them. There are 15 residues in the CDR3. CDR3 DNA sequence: TGCGCCAGCAGCCAAGAGGCGGGGGCGGGCACTGAAGCTTTCTTT. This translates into CASSQEAGAGTEAFF.

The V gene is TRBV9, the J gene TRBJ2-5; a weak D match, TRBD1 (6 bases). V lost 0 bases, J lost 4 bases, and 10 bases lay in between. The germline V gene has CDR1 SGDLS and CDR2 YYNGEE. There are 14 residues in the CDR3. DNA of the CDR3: TGTGCCAGCAGCGTAGTCAGGGGACGAGAGACCCAGTACTTC. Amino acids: CASSVVRGRETQYF.

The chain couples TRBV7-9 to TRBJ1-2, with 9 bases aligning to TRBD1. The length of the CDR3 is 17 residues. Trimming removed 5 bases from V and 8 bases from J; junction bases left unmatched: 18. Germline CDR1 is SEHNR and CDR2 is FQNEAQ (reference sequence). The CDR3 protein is CASSPSTWARTGEGYTF. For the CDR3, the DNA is TGTGCCAGCAGCCCGTCCACTTGGGCACGGACAGGGGAAGGCTACACCTTC.

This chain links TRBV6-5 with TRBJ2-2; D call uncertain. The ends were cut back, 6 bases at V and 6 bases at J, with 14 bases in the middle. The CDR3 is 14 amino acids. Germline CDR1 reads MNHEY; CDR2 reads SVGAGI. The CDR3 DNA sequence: TGTGCCAGCAGCCGGTCGTCGGGTCCCGGGGAGCTGTTTTTT. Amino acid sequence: CASSRSSGPGELFF.

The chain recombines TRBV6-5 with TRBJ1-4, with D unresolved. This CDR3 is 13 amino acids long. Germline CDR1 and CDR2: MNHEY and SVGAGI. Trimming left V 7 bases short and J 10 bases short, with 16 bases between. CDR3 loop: CASKGELRGKLFF. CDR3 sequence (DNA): TGTGCCAGCAAAGGTGAACTACGAGGAAAACTGTTTTTT.

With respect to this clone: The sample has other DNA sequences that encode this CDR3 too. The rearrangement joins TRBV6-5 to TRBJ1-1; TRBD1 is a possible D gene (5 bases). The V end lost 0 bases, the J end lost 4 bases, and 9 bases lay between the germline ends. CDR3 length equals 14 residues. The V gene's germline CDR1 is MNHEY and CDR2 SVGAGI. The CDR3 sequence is CASSYSGVGTEAFF. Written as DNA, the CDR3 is TGTGCCAGCAGTTACTCAGGGGTGGGCACTGAAGCTTTCTTT.

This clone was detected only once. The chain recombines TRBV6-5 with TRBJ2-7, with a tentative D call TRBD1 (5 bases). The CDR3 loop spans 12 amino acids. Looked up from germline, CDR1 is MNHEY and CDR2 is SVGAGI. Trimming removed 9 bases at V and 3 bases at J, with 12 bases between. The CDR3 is CARNRLSYEQYF. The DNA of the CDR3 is TGTGCCAGAAACAGGCTTAGCTACGAGCAGTACTTC.

The CDR3 sequence is CASSKEANPVMNRGPFTIYF. The CDR3 DNA follows: TGTGCCAGCAGCAAAGAGGCTAACCCCGTTATGAACAGGGGACCCTTCACCATATATTTT. V usage is TRBV21-1 and J usage is TRBJ1-3; the table's D call, TRBD1, was not checked against the DNA. TRBV21-1 counts as a pseudogene. The CDR3 spans 20 residues.

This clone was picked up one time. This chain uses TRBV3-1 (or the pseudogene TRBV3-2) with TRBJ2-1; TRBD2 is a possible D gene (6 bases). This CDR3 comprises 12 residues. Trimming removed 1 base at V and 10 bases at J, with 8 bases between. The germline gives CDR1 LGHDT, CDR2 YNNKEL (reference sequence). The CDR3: CASSQGGGEQFF. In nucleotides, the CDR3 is TGTGCCAGCAGCCAAGGAGGAGGGGAGCAGTTCTTC.

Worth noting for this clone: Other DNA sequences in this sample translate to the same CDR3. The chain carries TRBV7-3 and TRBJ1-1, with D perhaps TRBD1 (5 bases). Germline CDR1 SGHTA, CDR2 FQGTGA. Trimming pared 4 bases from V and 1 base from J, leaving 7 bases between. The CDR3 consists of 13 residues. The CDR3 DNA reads TGTGCCAGCAGCTCCCAGGGGAACACTGAAGCTTTCTTT. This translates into CASSSQGNTEAFF.

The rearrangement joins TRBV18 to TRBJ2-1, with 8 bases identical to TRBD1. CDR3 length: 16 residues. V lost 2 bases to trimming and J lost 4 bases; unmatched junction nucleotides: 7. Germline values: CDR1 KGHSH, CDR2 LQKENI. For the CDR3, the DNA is TGTGCCAGCTCACCAGCAGGGACAGGAGTTTACAATGAGCAGTTCTTC. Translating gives CASSPAGTGVYNEQFF.

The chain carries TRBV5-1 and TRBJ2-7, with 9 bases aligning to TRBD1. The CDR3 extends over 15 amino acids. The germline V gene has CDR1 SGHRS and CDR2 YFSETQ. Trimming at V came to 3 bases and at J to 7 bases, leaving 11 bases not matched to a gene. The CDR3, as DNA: TGCGCCAGCAGCTCTCGAATGGGACAGGGACGGGAGCAGTACTTC. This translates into CASSSRMGQGREQYF.